In its sample, the clone carrying this T cell receptor (beta chain) was seen many times. Its target is unknown. This sample was included in a study of Graves' ophthalmopathy and Graves' hyperthyroidism. This CDR3 is 13 amino acids long. Germline lookup yields CDR1 LNHDA and CDR2 SQIVND (reference sequence). V was shortened by 4 bases and J by 3 bases, with 7 bases between the two germline ends. Where ophthalmopathy was present, donors had moderate-to-severe activity, CAS ≥3, NOSPECS ≥4 and duration under 3 months. As the template, RNA transcripts were used to amplify TCR beta CDR3 regions. RT-PCR with HTBI primers came first, then second-round multiplex PCR. TCRdb fed the multiplex PCR reads into MiXCR, producing one record per CDR3 protein. The sample lists about 740,000 distinct CDR3 sequences; roughly 40% were seen once. Findings of the study overall: Most expanded clonotypes from thyroid (those above 0.001 frequency) were also found in blood.

The chain carries TRBV19 and TRBJ1-5; D is unclear. The sample consisted of peripheral blood. This sequence originates from an adult man with Graves' ophthalmopathy. CDR3 sequence (DNA): TGTGCCAGTAGTAACGGGCCCAATCAGCCCCAGCATTTT. Translated, it gives CASSNGPNQPQHF.